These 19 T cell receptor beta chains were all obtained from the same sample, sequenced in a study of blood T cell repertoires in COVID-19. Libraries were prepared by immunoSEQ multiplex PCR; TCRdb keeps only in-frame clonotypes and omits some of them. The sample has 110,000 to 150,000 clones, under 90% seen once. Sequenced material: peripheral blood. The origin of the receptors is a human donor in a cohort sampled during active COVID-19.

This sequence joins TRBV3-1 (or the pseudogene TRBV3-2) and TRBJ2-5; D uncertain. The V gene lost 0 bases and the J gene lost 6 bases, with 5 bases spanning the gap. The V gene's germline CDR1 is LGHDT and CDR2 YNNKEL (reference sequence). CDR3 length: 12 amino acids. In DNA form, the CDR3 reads TGTGCCAGCAGCCAAGATGGGCAGACCCAGTACTTC. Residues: CASSQDGQTQYF.

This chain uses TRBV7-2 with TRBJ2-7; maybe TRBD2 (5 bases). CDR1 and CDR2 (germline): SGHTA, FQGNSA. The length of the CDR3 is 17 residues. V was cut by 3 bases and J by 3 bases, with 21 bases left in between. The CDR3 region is CASSFLLEATQYYEQYF. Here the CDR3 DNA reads TGTGCCAGCAGCTTCCTGCTGGAGGCTACGCAGTACTACGAGCAGTACTTC.

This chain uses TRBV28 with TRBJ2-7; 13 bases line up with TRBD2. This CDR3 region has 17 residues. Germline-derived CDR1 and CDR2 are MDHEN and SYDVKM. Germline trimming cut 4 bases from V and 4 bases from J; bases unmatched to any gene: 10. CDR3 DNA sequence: TGTGCCAGCAGTTCCCCCGGGACTAGCGGGATAATATACGAGCAGTACTTC. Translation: CASSSPGTSGIIYEQYF.

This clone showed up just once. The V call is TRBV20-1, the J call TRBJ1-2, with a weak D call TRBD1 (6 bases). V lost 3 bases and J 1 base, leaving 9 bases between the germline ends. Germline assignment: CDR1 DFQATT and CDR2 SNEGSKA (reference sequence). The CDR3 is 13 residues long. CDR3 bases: TGCAGTGCTAGTGGCAGGGGTAACTATGGCTACACCTTC. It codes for CSASGRGNYGYTF.

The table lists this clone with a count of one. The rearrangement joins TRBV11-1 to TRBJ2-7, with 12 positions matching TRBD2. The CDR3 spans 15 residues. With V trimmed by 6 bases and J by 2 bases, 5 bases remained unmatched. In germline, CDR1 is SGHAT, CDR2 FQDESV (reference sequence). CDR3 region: CASRVGLAGPYEQYF. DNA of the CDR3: TGTGCCAGCAGGGTGGGACTAGCGGGTCCCTACGAGCAGTACTTC. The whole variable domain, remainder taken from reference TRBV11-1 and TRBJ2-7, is EAEVAQSPRYKITEKSQAVAFWCDPISGHATLYWYRQILGQGPELLVQFQDESVVDDSQLPKDRFSAERLKGVDSTLKIQPAELGDSAMYLCASRVGLAGPYEQYFGPGTRLTVT.

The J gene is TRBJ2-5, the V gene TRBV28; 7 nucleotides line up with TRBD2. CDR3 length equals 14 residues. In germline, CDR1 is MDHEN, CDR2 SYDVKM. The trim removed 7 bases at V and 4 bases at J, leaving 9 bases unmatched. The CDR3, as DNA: TGTGCCAGCACGGGTCGGCGGGAGAGAGAGACCCAGTACTTC. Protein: CASTGRRERETQYF.

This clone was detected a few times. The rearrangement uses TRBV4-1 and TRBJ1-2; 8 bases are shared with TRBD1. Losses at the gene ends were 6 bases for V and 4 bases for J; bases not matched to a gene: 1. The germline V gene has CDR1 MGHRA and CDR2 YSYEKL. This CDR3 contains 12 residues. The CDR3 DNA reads TGCGCCAGCAGTGGACAGGGCTATGGCTACACCTTC. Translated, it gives CASSGQGYGYTF.

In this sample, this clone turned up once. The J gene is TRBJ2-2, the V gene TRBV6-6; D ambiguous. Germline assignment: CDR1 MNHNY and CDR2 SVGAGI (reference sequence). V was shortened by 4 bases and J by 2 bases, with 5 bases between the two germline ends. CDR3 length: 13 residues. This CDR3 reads CASSSSNTGELFF. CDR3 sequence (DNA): TGTGCCAGCAGTTCTTCTAACACCGGGGAGCTGTTTTTT.

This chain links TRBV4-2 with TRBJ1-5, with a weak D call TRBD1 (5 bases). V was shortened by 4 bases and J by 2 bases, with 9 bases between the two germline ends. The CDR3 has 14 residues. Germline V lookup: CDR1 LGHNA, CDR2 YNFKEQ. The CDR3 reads CASSPGDGNQPQHF. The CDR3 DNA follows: TGTGCCAGCAGCCCGGGGGATGGCAATCAGCCCCAGCATTTT.

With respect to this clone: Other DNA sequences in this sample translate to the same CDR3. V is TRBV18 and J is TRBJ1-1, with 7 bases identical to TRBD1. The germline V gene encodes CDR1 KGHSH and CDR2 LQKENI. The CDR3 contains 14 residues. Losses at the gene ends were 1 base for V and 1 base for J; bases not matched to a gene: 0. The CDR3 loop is CASSPRTGNTEAFF. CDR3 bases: TGTGCCAGCTCACCACGGACAGGGAACACTGAAGCTTTCTTT.

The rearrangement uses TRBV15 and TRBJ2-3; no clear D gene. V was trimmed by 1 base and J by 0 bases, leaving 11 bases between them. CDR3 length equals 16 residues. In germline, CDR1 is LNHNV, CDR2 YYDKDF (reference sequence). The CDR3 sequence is CATSRGSFSSTDTQYF. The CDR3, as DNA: TGTGCCACCAGCAGAGGAAGCTTCTCTAGCACAGATACGCAGTATTTT.

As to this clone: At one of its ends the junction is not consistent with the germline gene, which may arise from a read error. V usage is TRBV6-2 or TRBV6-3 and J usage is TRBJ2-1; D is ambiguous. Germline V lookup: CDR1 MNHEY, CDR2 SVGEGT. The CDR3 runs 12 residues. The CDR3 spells CASSYSAANSIF. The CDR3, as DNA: TGTGCCAGCAGTTACTCTGCCGCGAATAGCATCTTC.

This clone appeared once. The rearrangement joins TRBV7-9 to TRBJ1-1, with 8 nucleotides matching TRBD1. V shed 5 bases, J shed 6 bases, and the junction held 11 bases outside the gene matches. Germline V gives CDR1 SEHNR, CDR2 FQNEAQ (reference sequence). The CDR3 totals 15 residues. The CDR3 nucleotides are TGTGCCAGCAGCGTCTCGACAGGGGTATTATCTGAAGCTTTCTTT. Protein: CASSVSTGVLSEAFF. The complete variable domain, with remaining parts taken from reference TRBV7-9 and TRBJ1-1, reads DTGVSQNPRHKITKRGQNVTFRCDPISEHNRLYWYRQTLGQGPEFLTYFQNEAQLEKSRLLSDRFSAERPKGSFSTLEIQRTEQGDSAMYLCASSVSTGVLSEAFFGQGTRLTVV.

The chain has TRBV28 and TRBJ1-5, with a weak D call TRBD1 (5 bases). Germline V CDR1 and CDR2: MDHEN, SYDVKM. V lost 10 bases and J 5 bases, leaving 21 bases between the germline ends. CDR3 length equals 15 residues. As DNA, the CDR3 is TGTGCCATCATTCCCGCTAGGGGTTGGGATCAGCCCCAGCATTTT. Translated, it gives CAIIPARGWDQPQHF.

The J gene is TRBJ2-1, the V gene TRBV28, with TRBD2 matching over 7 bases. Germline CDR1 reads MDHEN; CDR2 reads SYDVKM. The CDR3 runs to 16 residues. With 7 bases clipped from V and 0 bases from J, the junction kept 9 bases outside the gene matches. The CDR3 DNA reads TGTGCCAGCACTTTCAAGGGCGGGGGCTCCTACAATGAGCAGTTCTTC. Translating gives CASTFKGGGSYNEQFF.

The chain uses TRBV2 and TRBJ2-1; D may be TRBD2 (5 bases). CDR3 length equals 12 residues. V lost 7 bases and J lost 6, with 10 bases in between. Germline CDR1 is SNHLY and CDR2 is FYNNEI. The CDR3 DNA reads TGTGCCAGCACGGGGAGCCGCAATGAGCAGTTCTTC. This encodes CASTGSRNEQFF.

CDR3 residues: CASSPRDSAIVPDTQYF. In DNA, the CDR3 is TGTGCCAGCAGTCCCCGGGACTCAGCTATAGTACCAGATACGCAGTATTTT. The chain links TRBV27 to TRBJ2-3; maybe TRBD2 (6 bases). With 5 bases removed from V and 4 bases from J, the gap between germline ends came to 22 bases. CDR3 length: 17 amino acids. Germline lookup yields CDR1 MNHEY and CDR2 SMNVEV (reference sequence).

The CDR3 nucleotides are TGTGCCAGCAGCCAAGAGGAAGCGGTCTTCACCTACGAGCAGTACTTC. The encoded protein is CASSQEEAVFTYEQYF. V and J are TRBV14 and TRBJ2-7, with D tentatively TRBD2 (5 bases). The V gene lost 0 bases and the J gene lost 2 bases, with 14 bases spanning the gap. CDR1 is SGHDN and CDR2 is FVKESK in the germline V gene. The CDR3 runs 16 residues.

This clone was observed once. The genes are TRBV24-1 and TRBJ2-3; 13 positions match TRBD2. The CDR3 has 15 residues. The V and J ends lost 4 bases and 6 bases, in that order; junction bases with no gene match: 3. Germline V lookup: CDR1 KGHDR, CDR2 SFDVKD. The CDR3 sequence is CATSELAGGFDTQYF. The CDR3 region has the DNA TGTGCCACCAGTGAACTAGCGGGAGGGTTTGATACGCAGTATTTT.